This passage covers 14 T cell receptor beta chains from one sample sequenced in a study of Graves' ophthalmopathy and Graves' hyperthyroidism. The authors amplified TCR beta CDR3 regions, and they did so from RNA transcripts for repertoire sequencing. A first-round RT-PCR used HTBI primers, followed by a second-round multiplex PCR. TCRdb passed the multiplex PCR reads through MiXCR, listing each CDR3 protein once. The sample has hundreds of thousands of distinct CDR3 sequences; approximately 21% are singletons. Sequencing input: peripheral blood. These receptors came from a woman between 18 and 30 years old with stable Graves' hyperthyroidism.

This clonotype appeared many times. V usage is TRBV4-1 and J usage is TRBJ2-7; 10 bases fit TRBD2. This CDR3 region has 16 residues. Trimming cost V 2 bases and J 3 bases; bases outside gene matches: 7. From germline, CDR1 is MGHRA and CDR2 YSYEKL. CDR3 sequence reads: CASSQLAGTSDYEQYF. The CDR3 DNA reads as TGCGCCAGCAGCCAACTCGCAGGGACTAGCGACTACGAGCAGTACTTC.

This clonotype came up many times. The rearrangement joins TRBV11-2 to TRBJ2-7; no reliable D call. This CDR3 spans 15 amino acids. Between the trimmed V and J ends, which lost 1 base and 2 bases, there was a span of 12 bases. Germline V gene sequence: CDR1 SGHAT, CDR2 FQNNGV. CDR3 in amino acids: CASSLGSLSTYEQYF. CDR3 nucleotides: TGTGCCAGCAGCTTAGGGAGCCTCTCCACCTACGAGCAGTACTTC.

The chain combines TRBV20-1 with TRBJ2-7, with 7 bases identical to TRBD1. This CDR3 contains 14 residues. The J segment lost 0 bases and the V segment lost 3 bases, leaving 5 bases of the junction unmatched. Germline V gene lookup returns CDR1 DFQATT and CDR2 SNEGSKA (reference sequence). This CDR3 reads CSARDRDSSYEQYF. CDR3 nucleotides: TGCAGTGCTAGGGACCGGGACAGCTCCTACGAGCAGTACTTC.

Only a few counts were recorded for this clonotype. V and J are TRBV3-1 and TRBJ1-2, with a weak D call TRBD1 (6 bases). This CDR3 has 15 residues. The V gene lost 0 bases and the J gene lost 0 bases, with 8 bases spanning the gap. CDR1 and CDR2 (germline): LGHDT, YNNKEL (reference sequence). The CDR3, as DNA: TGTGCCAGCAGCCAAGAGAGGACAGCTAACTATGGCTACACCTTC. The encoded protein is CASSQERTANYGYTF. Together with reference TRBV3-1 and TRBJ1-2, the CDR3 gives the full variable domain: DTAVSQTPKYLVTQMGNDKSIKCEQNLGHDTMYWYKQDSKKFLKIMFSYNNKELIINETVPNRFSPKSPDKAHLNLHINSLELGDSAVYFCASSQERTANYGYTFGSGTRLTVV.

This clonotype was detected ten times or more. The genes are TRBV5-6 and TRBJ2-7; tentatively, D is TRBD2 (5 bases). CDR1 and CDR2 from the germline V gene are SGHDT and YYEEEE. V lost 2 bases to trimming and J lost 5 bases, with 8 bases between them. This CDR3 contains 12 residues. Here the CDR3 DNA reads TGTGCCAGCAGCTTCGGGGTGGACGAGCAGTACTTC. It is translated as CASSFGVDEQYF.

The V call is TRBV12-5, the J call TRBJ2-3; no firm D call. Trimming shortened V by 3 bases and J by 1 base, and 5 bases separated the two germline ends. CDR1 LGHNT and CDR2 FRNRAP come from the germline V gene. This CDR3 has 13 residues. The CDR3 bases are TGTGCTAGTGGTTTTGGGGGCACAGATACGCAGTATTTT. Translation: CASGFGGTDTQYF.

This clonotype was seen many times. This rearrangement joins TRBV27 to TRBJ1-6, with 7 bases matching TRBD1. Trimming removed 6 bases from V and 3 bases from J; junction bases left unmatched: 5. This CDR3 spans 15 amino acids. The germline CDR1 and CDR2 sequences are MNHEY and SMNVEV (reference sequence). CDR3 amino acids: CASRGTANYNSPLHF. CDR3 in DNA: TGTGCCAGCAGGGGGACAGCGAACTATAATTCACCCCTCCACTTT.

The rearrangement links TRBV12-3 or TRBV12-4 to TRBJ2-7; D assignment may be TRBD1 or TRBD2 (7 bases each). The germline V and J ends were trimmed by 6 bases and 2 bases, with 17 bases remaining between them. The CDR3 totals 15 residues. The DNA of the CDR3 is TGTGCCAGCAGCACACCCCCAGGGGGGGCCTACGAGCAGTACTTC. This codes for CASSTPPGGAYEQYF.

Turning to this clonotype: It may be a read error: a sequence one base away is much more abundant. The rearrangement links TRBV19 to TRBJ2-4; D may be TRBD1 or TRBD2 (6 bases each). The CDR3 contains 14 residues. V dropped 7 bases and J dropped 11 bases, with 21 bases sitting between them. The germline CDR1 and CDR2 sequences are LNHDA and SQIVND (reference sequence). Here the CDR3 DNA reads TGTGCCAGTATCGAGGGGGGAGGCTCCGACGTTCAGTACTTC. Translation: CASIEGGGSDVQYF. The entire variable domain, with the rest obtained from reference TRBV19 and TRBJ2-4, is as follows: DGGITQSPKYLFRKEGQNVTLSCEQNLNHDAMYWYRQDPGQGLRLIYYSQIVNDFQKGDIAEGYSVSREKKESFPLTVTSAQKNPTAFYLCASIEGGGSDVQYFGAGTRLSVL.

This clonotype was recorded many times. The chain links TRBV6-5 to TRBJ2-5, with TRBD1 identical over 9 bases. The CDR3 runs 16 residues. Trimming at V came to 4 bases and at J to 2 bases, leaving 8 bases not matched to a gene. The germline gives CDR1 MNHEY, CDR2 SVGAGI. The chain's CDR3 is CASSLTGGNQQETQYF. CDR3 in DNA: TGTGCCAGCAGTTTAACAGGGGGCAACCAACAAGAGACCCAGTACTTC.

Remarks on this clonotype: A read error may explain this, as a much larger clone is one base away. The genes are TRBV28 and TRBJ1-6; no clear D gene. The CDR3 is made up of 14 amino acids. The germline CDR1 and CDR2 sequences are MDHEN and SYDVKM. V was trimmed by 2 bases and J by 5 bases, leaving 7 bases between them. CDR3 sequence reads: CASSLSPNNSPLHF. CDR3 nucleotides: TGTGCCAGCAGTTTAAGTCCCAATAATTCACCCCTCCACTTT.

This clonotype appeared a few times. The rearrangement joins TRBV6-2 or TRBV6-3 to TRBJ1-5; unclear D gene. The CDR3 has 14 residues. CDR1 is MNHEY, CDR2 SVGEGT, per germline. V lost 10 bases to trimming and J lost 7 bases, with 20 bases between them. In nucleotides, the CDR3 is TGTGCCACCACGCTCGGGGATCGACGGCAGCCCCAGCATTTT. Its translation is CATTLGDRRQPQHF.

This clonotype was detected many times. This chain uses TRBV25-1 with TRBJ1-1; D may be TRBD1 (6 bases). V lost 3 bases and J lost 1, with 9 bases in between. The CDR3 totals 14 residues. CDR1 and CDR2 (germline): MGHDK, SYGVNS. DNA for the CDR3: TGTGCCAGCAGTGATTTAGGGGGGAACACTGAAGCTTTCTTT. Its translation: CASSDLGGNTEAFF.

This clonotype was found a few times. In DNA form, the CDR3 reads TGTGCCAGCAGCGACACCCTCTGGGCTTTCTTT. This gives the protein CASSDTLWAFF. V is TRBV28 and J is TRBJ1-1; unclear D gene. The CDR3 extends over 11 amino acids. Trimming left V 6 bases short and J 11 bases short, with 13 bases between. Germline-derived CDR1 and CDR2 are MDHEN and SYDVKM.